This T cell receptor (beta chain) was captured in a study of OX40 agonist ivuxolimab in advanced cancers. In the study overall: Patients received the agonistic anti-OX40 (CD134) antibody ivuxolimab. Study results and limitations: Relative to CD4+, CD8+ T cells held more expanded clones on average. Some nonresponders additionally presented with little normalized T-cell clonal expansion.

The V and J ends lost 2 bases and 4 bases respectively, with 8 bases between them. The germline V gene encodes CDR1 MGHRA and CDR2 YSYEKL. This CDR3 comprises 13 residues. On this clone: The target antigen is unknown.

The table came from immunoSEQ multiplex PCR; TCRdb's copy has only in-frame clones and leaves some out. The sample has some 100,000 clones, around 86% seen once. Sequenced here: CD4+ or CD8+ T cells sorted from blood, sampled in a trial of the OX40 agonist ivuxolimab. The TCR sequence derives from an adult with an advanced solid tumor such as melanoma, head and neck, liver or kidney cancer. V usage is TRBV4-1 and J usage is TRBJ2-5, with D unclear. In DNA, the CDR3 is TGCGCCAGCAGCCAATGGCAGATAGAGACCCAGTACTTC. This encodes CASSQWQIETQYF.